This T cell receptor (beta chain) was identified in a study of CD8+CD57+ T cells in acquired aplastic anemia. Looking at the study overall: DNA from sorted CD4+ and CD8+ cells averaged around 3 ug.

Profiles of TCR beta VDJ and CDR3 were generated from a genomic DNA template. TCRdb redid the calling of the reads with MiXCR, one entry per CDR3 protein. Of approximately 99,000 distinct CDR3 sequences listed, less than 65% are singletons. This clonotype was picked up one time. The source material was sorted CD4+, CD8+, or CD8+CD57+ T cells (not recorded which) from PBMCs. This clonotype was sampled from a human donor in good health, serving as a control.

In DNA form, the CDR3 reads TGTGCCATCAGGGGGGACAGCGGCTATGGCTACACCTTC. This gives the protein CAIRGDSGYGYTF. The chain links TRBV10-3 to TRBJ1-2, with 7 bases aligning to TRBD1. The germline gives CDR1 ENHRY, CDR2 SYGVKD. V lost 6 bases to trimming and J lost 4 bases; unmatched junction nucleotides: 5. The CDR3 length is 13 residues.